Sequencing of this TCR beta chain was carried out in a study of shared clonotypes between healthy human individuals. Positively selected for CCR7, the CD45RO-negative cells used as naive CD8 cells excluded terminally differentiated effector memory CD45RA+ cells. Here immunoSEQ multiplex PCR was the method, and the copy in TCRdb shows in-frame clones only, minus some. This table holds over 2 million clones, 85% to 95% found once. V was trimmed by 1 base and J by 2 bases, leaving 15 bases between them. Germline-derived CDR1 and CDR2 are LGHNA and YSLEER. The CDR3 length is 16 residues. The sequence was obtained from a man aged 18 to 29 in good health. The sample comprised naive CD8+ T cells sorted from blood. This sequence joins TRBV4-3 and TRBJ2-7; D gene uncertain. The CDR3 DNA sequence: TGCGCCAGCAGCCAAGGGGTTAGGGCATCGACCTACGAGCAGTACTTC. Translated: CASSQGVRASTYEQYF.